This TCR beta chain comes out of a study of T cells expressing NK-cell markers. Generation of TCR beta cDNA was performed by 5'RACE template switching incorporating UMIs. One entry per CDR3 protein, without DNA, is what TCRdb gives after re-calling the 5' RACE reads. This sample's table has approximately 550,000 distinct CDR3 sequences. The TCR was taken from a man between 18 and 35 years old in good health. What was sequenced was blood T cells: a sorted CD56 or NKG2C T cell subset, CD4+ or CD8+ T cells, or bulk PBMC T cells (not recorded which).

The CDR3 loop is CSARVLVLEQFF. The chain is built from TRBV20-1 and TRBJ2-1. In germline, CDR1 is DFQATT, CDR2 SNEGSKA (reference sequence). This CDR3 contains 12 residues.